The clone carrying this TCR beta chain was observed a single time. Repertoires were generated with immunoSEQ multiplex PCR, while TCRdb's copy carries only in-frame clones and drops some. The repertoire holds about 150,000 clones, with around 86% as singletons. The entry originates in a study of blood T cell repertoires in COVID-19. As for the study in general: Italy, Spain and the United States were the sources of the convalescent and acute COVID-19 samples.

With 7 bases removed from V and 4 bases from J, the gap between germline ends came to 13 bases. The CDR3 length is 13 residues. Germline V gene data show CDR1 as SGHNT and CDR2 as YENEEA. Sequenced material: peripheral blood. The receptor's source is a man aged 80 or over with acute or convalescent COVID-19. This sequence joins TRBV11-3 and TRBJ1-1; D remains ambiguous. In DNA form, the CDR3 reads TGTGCCAGCATGAGTGGTGGAGGCACTGAAGCTTTCTTT. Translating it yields CASMSGGGTEAFF.